The 30 T cell receptor beta chains reported below all come from one sample, sequenced in a study of CD8+ T cells in alopecia areata. The treatment: oral pan-JAK inhibitor, 5-10 mg twice daily. cDNA prepared by RNA extraction and subsequent reverse transcription served as the template for sequencing. The protocol was immunoSEQ multiplex PCR, while the TCRdb copy is restricted to in-frame clones and leaves out a portion. The table includes 200,000 to 250,000 clones, 30% to 40% detected once. The sample in question was CD4+ T cells sorted from blood, obtained at approximately week 30, from a patient treated with tofacitinib. These receptors all come from a human donor with alopecia areata.

J is TRBJ1-1 and V is TRBV6-5; 8 positions agree with TRBD1. The V segment lost 0 bases and the J segment 10 bases; nucleotides outside the gene matches: 13. This CDR3 contains 16 residues. The germline CDR1 and CDR2 sequences are MNHEY and SVGAGI. The CDR3 here is CASSYSSGQGGRAAFF. CDR3 DNA sequence: TGTGCCAGCAGTTACTCGTCCGGACAGGGTGGTCGGGCAGCTTTCTTT.

The CDR3 loop reads CASSRGQANTGELFF. CDR3 nucleotide sequence: TGTGCCAGCAGCCGCGGACAGGCGAACACCGGGGAGCTGTTTTTT. The chain joins TRBV11-3 to TRBJ2-2; 7 positions match TRBD1. The CDR3 has 15 residues. Germline V lookup: CDR1 SGHNT, CDR2 YENEEA. The junction had 3 bases not matched to a gene; V was cut back by 5 bases and J by 0 bases.

In its sample, this clone was seen a few times. The CDR3 spells CASSNSGSNTEAFF. The CDR3 bases are TGTGCCAGTAGTAACTCAGGGTCGAACACTGAAGCTTTCTTT. This chain uses TRBV19 with TRBJ1-1; possible D gene TRBD1, 5 bases. The CDR3 has 14 amino acids. In germline, CDR1 is LNHDA, CDR2 SQIVND (reference sequence). V dropped 4 bases and J dropped 1 base, with 10 bases sitting between them. Complete variable domain (other parts from reference TRBV19 and TRBJ1-1): DGGITQSPKYLFRKEGQNVTLSCEQNLNHDAMYWYRQDPGQGLRLIYYSQIVNDFQKGDIAEGYSVSREKKESFPLTVTSAQKNPTAFYLCASSNSGSNTEAFFGQGTRLTVV.

This clone has just a few counts. CDR3 amino acids: CASTSGRGRVGGPTEQYF. Written as DNA, the CDR3 is TGTGCCAGCACCTCAGGCCGGGGGCGAGTGGGAGGGCCAACCGAGCAGTACTTC. The chain is built from TRBV11-2 and TRBJ2-7, with TRBD2 as a possible D gene (7 bases). V lost 7 bases to trimming and J lost 6 bases, with 31 bases between them. This CDR3 region has 18 residues. CDR1 and CDR2 from the germline V gene are SGHAT and FQNNGV. Looking up the rest from reference TRBV11-2 and TRBJ2-7 gives the full variable domain: EAGVAQSPRYKIIEKRQSVAFWCNPISGHATLYWYQQILGQGPKLLIQFQNNGVVDDSQLPKDRFSAERLKGVDSTLKIQPAKLEDSAVYLCASTSGRGRVGGPTEQYFGPGTRLTVT.

This clone was observed a handful of times. V and J are TRBV18 and TRBJ1-4; possibly TRBD1 for D (6 bases). Germline assignment: CDR1 KGHSH and CDR2 LQKENI. This CDR3 is built from 11 residues. Trimming took 2 bases from V and 11 from J, leaving 6 bases between them. The CDR3 sequence: CASSPDRKLFF. As DNA, the CDR3 is TGTGCCAGCTCACCAGACAGGAAACTGTTTTTT.

There are a few counts of this clone. The rearrangement uses TRBV5-5 and TRBJ2-5; weak D call: TRBD1 (6 bases). V was trimmed by 4 bases and J by 5 bases, leaving 9 bases between them. This CDR3 has 12 residues. CDR1 SGHKS and CDR2 YYEKEE come from the germline V gene (reference sequence). The CDR3: CASSRQVETQYF. CDR3 sequence (DNA): TGTGCCAGCAGCCGACAGGTGGAGACCCAGTACTTC.

The gene calls are TRBV5-6 and TRBJ1-6; D remains ambiguous. The CDR3 totals 16 residues. V lost 2 bases and J 9 bases, leaving 18 bases between the germline ends. The V gene's germline CDR1 is SGHDT and CDR2 YYEEEE. The chain's CDR3 is CASSFRTGGVTSPLHF. In nucleotides, the CDR3 is TGTGCCAGCAGCTTCCGGACGGGTGGAGTTACTTCACCCCTCCACTTT.

The CDR3 DNA follows: TGTGCCAGCAAGGGGGAAAGCTCCTACGAGCAGTACTTC. Its translation is CASKGESSYEQYF. The chain couples TRBV2 to TRBJ2-7; D might be TRBD1 (6 bases). In germline, CDR1 is SNHLY, CDR2 FYNNEI. The CDR3 runs to 13 residues. Trimming cost V 7 bases and J 0 bases, with 10 bases left between them.

This clone was seen once. The chain recombines TRBV6-5 with TRBJ1-5; 7 bases are a match to TRBD1. This CDR3 is 14 amino acids long. Germline CDR1 MNHEY, CDR2 SVGAGI. Unmatched junction bases numbered 4, after V lost 6 bases and J lost 2 bases. This chain's CDR3 is CASSTDRGNQPQHF. As DNA, the CDR3 is TGTGCCAGCAGCACCGACAGGGGCAATCAGCCCCAGCATTTT.

The chain uses TRBV7-6 and TRBJ2-4; D is uncertain. The CDR3 spans 13 residues. Germline V lookup: CDR1 SGHVS, CDR2 FNYEAQ. V dropped 1 base and J dropped 1 base, with 2 bases sitting between them. DNA for the CDR3: TGTGCCAGCAGCTTAGAGGCCAAAAACATTCAGTACTTC. Translation: CASSLEAKNIQYF.

The chain uses TRBV5-1 and TRBJ2-5, with 7 bases lining up with TRBD1. Germline-derived CDR1 and CDR2 are SGHRS and YFSETQ. The CDR3 sequence is 14 residues long. V was pared by 3 bases and J by 5 bases, with 7 bases of the junction left unmatched. The CDR3 sequence is CASSSGQVQETQYF. The DNA for the CDR3 is TGCGCCAGCAGCTCAGGACAGGTCCAGGAGACCCAGTACTTC.

V gene TRBV5-1 combines with J gene TRBJ2-1, with TRBD2 identical over 9 bases. Unmatched junction bases numbered 9, after V lost 0 bases and J lost 5 bases. CDR1 is SGHRS and CDR2 is YFSETQ in the germline V gene. The CDR3 loop spans 17 amino acids. The CDR3 coding sequence is TGCGCCAGCAGCTTGGCCAGGGCTAGCGGGGCCCACAATGAGCAGTTCTTC. Protein sequence: CASSLARASGAHNEQFF.

This chain connects TRBV29-1 to TRBJ2-2; the match to TRBD1 covers 7 bases. The germline V gene encodes CDR1 SQVTM and CDR2 ANQGSEA. This CDR3 contains 15 residues. V gave up 3 bases and J gave up 7 bases; unmatched junction bases: 11. The CDR3 sequence is CSVDPGAGGGGELFF. CDR3 DNA sequence: TGCAGCGTTGATCCCGGTGCAGGGGGTGGCGGGGAGCTGTTTTTT.

This clone was recorded a few times. V usage is TRBV25-1 and J usage is TRBJ1-5; tentative D call: TRBD1 (6 bases). Looked up from germline, CDR1 is MGHDK and CDR2 is SYGVNS. This CDR3 contains 13 residues. The V gene lost 5 bases and the J gene lost 5 bases, with 10 bases spanning the gap. The DNA of the CDR3 is TGTGCCAGCAGTCGGGCAGGGGATCAGCCCCAGCATTTT. It codes for CASSRAGDQPQHF.

The chain joins TRBV2 to TRBJ2-3, with D tentatively TRBD1 or TRBD2 (6 bases each). The CDR3 is 14 amino acids. CDR1 SNHLY and CDR2 FYNNEI come from the germline V gene. The V end was cut by 7 bases, the J end by 3 bases, with 14 bases between. This chain's CDR3 is CASTQRGATDTQYF. CDR3 in DNA: TGTGCCAGCACTCAAAGGGGGGCGACAGATACGCAGTATTTT.

The CDR3 reads CASSPLAGNYNEQFF. The CDR3 DNA reads TGTGCCAGCAGCCCCTTAGCGGGAAACTACAATGAGCAGTTCTTC. The V call is TRBV11-2, the J call TRBJ2-1, with 8 bases fitting TRBD2. Unmatched junction bases numbered 6, after V lost 5 bases and J lost 3 bases. In germline, CDR1 is SGHAT, CDR2 FQNNGV. The CDR3 has 15 residues.

This chain links TRBV4-1 with TRBJ2-7; a weak D match, TRBD1 (6 bases). This CDR3 is 15 amino acids long. V was cut by 0 bases and J by 5 bases, with 14 bases left in between. Germline CDR1 is MGHRA and CDR2 is YSYEKL. CDR3 amino acids: CASSQEGGFGDEQYF. The DNA for the CDR3 is TGCGCCAGCAGCCAAGAAGGGGGATTTGGTGACGAGCAGTACTTC.

This clone was seen more than once but under ten times. The rearrangement links TRBV7-2 to TRBJ1-4; D is undetermined. The CDR3 is made up of 13 amino acids. The germline CDR1 and CDR2 sequences are SGHTA and FQGNSA. The V end lost 3 bases, the J end lost 6 bases, and 8 bases lay between the germline ends. CDR3 region: CASSFYRDEKLFF. The CDR3 nucleotides read TGTGCCAGCAGCTTTTACCGAGATGAAAAACTGTTTTTT. Based on the CDR3 plus reference TRBV7-2 and TRBJ1-4, the full variable domain is GAGVSQSPSNKVTEKGKDVELRCDPISGHTALYWYRQSLGQGLEFLIYFQGNSAPDKSGLPSDRFSAERTGGSVSTLTIQRTQQEDSAVYLCASSFYRDEKLFFGSGTQLSVL.

This chain uses TRBV18 with TRBJ1-2, with TRBD1 as a possible D gene (5 bases). The CDR3 sequence is 13 residues long. Germline V gene data show CDR1 as KGHSH and CDR2 as LQKENI. V gave up 3 bases and J gave up 6 bases, with 11 bases separating them. The CDR3 bases are TGTGCCAGCTCACCGCTCCAGGGTGATGGCTACACCTTC. Amino acid sequence: CASSPLQGDGYTF.

This clone was detected only once. The V call is TRBV7-2, the J call TRBJ2-1; TRBD1 matches at 9 bases. In germline, CDR1 is SGHTA, CDR2 FQGNSA. Losses at the gene ends were 5 bases for V and 3 bases for J; bases not matched to a gene: 8. The CDR3 has 16 residues. The CDR3 DNA follows: TGTGCCAGCAGCCATGGCGGGACAGGGTTCTACAATGAGCAGTTCTTC. This encodes CASSHGGTGFYNEQFF.

This sequence joins TRBV18 and TRBJ1-1, with 7 bases lining up with TRBD1. V gave up 2 bases and J gave up 1 base; unmatched junction bases: 7. This CDR3 is 16 amino acids long. Germline V gene lookup returns CDR1 KGHSH and CDR2 LQKENI. CDR3 amino acids: CASSPSRNRGNTEAFF. The CDR3 bases are TGTGCCAGCTCACCAAGCCGGAACAGGGGGAACACTGAAGCTTTCTTT.

This clone was picked up a small number of times. The rearrangement joins TRBV4-1 to TRBJ2-3; TRBD1 aligns across 11 bases. Germline-derived CDR1 and CDR2 are MGHRA and YSYEKL. The CDR3 contains 18 residues. Trimming at V came to 0 bases and at J to 2 bases, leaving 7 bases not matched to a gene. The CDR3 reads CASSQDWVDRGPTDTQYF. The CDR3 DNA reads as TGCGCCAGCAGCCAAGACTGGGTGGACAGGGGGCCCACAGATACGCAGTATTTT.

The chain links TRBV30 to TRBJ2-7, with unresolved D. Germline V gene sequence: CDR1 GTSNPN, CDR2 SVGIG (reference sequence). The CDR3 is 12 residues long. V lost 1 base to trimming and J lost 0 bases, with 4 bases between them. CDR3 nucleotides: TGTGCCTGGAGTGAAAGCTCCTACGAGCAGTACTTC. Encoded protein: CAWSESSYEQYF.

The V and J genes are TRBV4-1 and TRBJ2-1; perhaps TRBD2 as D (5 bases). In germline, CDR1 is MGHRA, CDR2 YSYEKL. The V end was cut by 0 bases, the J end by 11 bases, with 14 bases between. The CDR3 loop spans 14 amino acids. The CDR3 nucleotides read TGCGCCAGCAGCCAAGAAATCCTGGACTGGAAGCAGTTCTTC. Protein: CASSQEILDWKQFF.

The chain uses TRBV10-3 and TRBJ1-1; the D is unclear. The V end lost 3 bases, the J end lost 3 bases, and 11 bases lay between the germline ends. The germline gives CDR1 ENHRY, CDR2 SYGVKD. This CDR3 has 14 residues. The CDR3 DNA is TGTGCCATCAGTGACGGCCAGGTGGACACTGAAGCTTTCTTT. Residues: CAISDGQVDTEAFF.

CDR3 coding DNA: TGTGCCAGCAGTTCCACCTTCTACGAGCAGTACTTC. This codes for CASSSTFYEQYF. The chain has TRBV6-5 and TRBJ2-7; D remains unclear. The germline CDR1 and CDR2 sequences are MNHEY and SVGAGI. The V end was cut by 4 bases, the J end by 3 bases, with 7 bases between. The CDR3 totals 12 residues.

V is TRBV6-1 and J is TRBJ2-3; D unclear. The V gene lost 4 bases and the J gene lost 5 bases, with 7 bases spanning the gap. The CDR3 is 12 residues long. CDR1 is MNHNS, CDR2 SASEGT, per germline. The CDR3: CASSAIVDTQYF. The DNA for the CDR3 is TGTGCCAGCAGTGCCATAGTAGATACGCAGTATTTT.

The rearrangement links TRBV5-1 to TRBJ2-1; no reliable D call. Trimming pared 6 bases from V and 2 bases from J, leaving 12 bases between. Germline V gene lookup returns CDR1 SGHRS and CDR2 YFSETQ. The CDR3 length is 14 residues. This CDR3 is CASNLGSTYNEQFF. CDR3 in DNA: TGCGCCAGCAATTTGGGCAGTACCTACAATGAGCAGTTCTTC.

CDR3 protein: CAWSFSANTEAFF. Here the CDR3 DNA reads TGTGCCTGGAGTTTTAGTGCGAACACTGAAGCTTTCTTT. The rearrangement joins TRBV30 to TRBJ1-1, with D hard to call. V lost 2 bases and J 1 base, leaving 8 bases between the germline ends. There are 13 residues in the CDR3. The V gene's germline CDR1 is GTSNPN and CDR2 SVGIG (reference sequence).

This chain joins TRBV30 and TRBJ1-4; D unclear. Germline-derived CDR1 and CDR2 are GTSNPN and SVGIG (reference sequence). The CDR3 extends over 13 amino acids. V was pared by 2 bases and J by 7 bases, with 11 bases between. The CDR3 here is CAWSPGPSEKLFF. The CDR3 nucleotides are TGTGCCTGGAGTCCAGGTCCGAGTGAAAAACTGTTTTTT.